This T cell receptor beta chain was retrieved from a study of naive and memory T cell subsets. General study findings and limits: Naive repertoires, especially CD8, held a few larger clonotypes, possibly memory cells re-expressing CD45RA. Over 90% of naive TCR sequences appeared only once after error correction, unlike memory subsets. Diversity fell and Gini index rose from naive through CM, EM, EMRA.

Two oligonucleotides, mixed equimolar, formed the beta constant-region primer covering TRBC1 and TRBC2. Ligated cDNA was amplified by four rounds of PCR with nested alpha and beta constant-region primers and SP2. A 12-nucleotide UMI and the SP2 primer were added to the cDNA 3' end by oligonucleotide ligation. One entry per CDR3 protein results from TCRdb running MiXCR on the UMI-ligation and nested PCR reads. The sample has about 140,000 distinct CDR3 sequences, approximately 20% seen once. CD8 T cells were positively selected from what remained after CD4 positive selection. This clonotype has only a few counts. Its antigen is undetermined. At one end the junction does not follow the germline gene, possibly because of a read error. CDR1 and CDR2 from the germline V gene are MGHRA and YSYEKL. This CDR3 spans 16 amino acids.

The source of this sequence is a human donor in good health. Sequencing was done on a sample of naive CD8+ T cells from blood. The gene calls are TRBV4-1 and TRBJ1-3, with D perhaps matching TRBD1 (6 bases). CDR3 sequence: CASSQLTTGLGYTIYF. CDR3 sequence (DNA): TGCGCCAGCAGCCAACTAACCACAGGGCTTGGATACACCATATATTTT.